The entry that follows covers one T cell receptor beta chain sequence. The target antigen is unknown. Other nucleotide sequences in the sample specify the same CDR3. Profiling relied on immunoSEQ multiplex PCR, and the TCRdb table lists in-frame clones only, not all of them. Altogether about 710,000 clones are present, about two thirds being singletons, with the ten largest covering roughly 1.8%. The sample originates from a study of shared clonotypes between healthy human individuals. General study results and limits: Estimated richness values were generally larger in naive subsets than in memory subsets. Non-shared clonotypes were found to have lower generation probabilities than the clonotypes that were shared by all four of the sorted-subset donors.

Trimming stripped 8 bases from V and 1 base from J, with 5 bases between. Germline V gene sequence: CDR1 LNHDA, CDR2 SQIVND (reference sequence). The CDR3 length is 11 residues. The specimen was memory CD4+ T cells sorted from blood. Described subset: CD45RA-negative fraction. This TCR came from a woman in her 30s in good health. The chain has TRBV19 and TRBJ1-2; D call uncertain. This CDR3 is CASRFNYGYTF. DNA for the CDR3: TGTGCCAGTCGCTTTAACTATGGCTACACCTTC.